Sequencing of this T cell receptor (beta chain) was carried out in a study of naive CD8 T cells in extremely preterm neonates. Looked up from germline, CDR1 is SEHNR and CDR2 is FQNEAQ (reference sequence). Between the trimmed V and J ends, which lost 3 bases and 7 bases, there was a span of 10 bases. This CDR3 contains 13 residues. The data were produced by immunoSEQ multiplex PCR, yet TCRdb's version contains in-frame clones alone and is incomplete. The sample shows 8,000 or so clones, about 98% of them seen only once. Cord blood came from elective full-term cesareans at 37-41 weeks without labor or membrane rupture. Per sample, roughly 19,000 to 110,000 naive CD8+ cells were sorted.

The clonotype comes from a newborn in good health. The V and J genes are TRBV7-9 and TRBJ2-1; D perhaps matches TRBD1 (6 bases). Sequencing was performed on naive CD8+ T cells from cord blood. The CDR3 nucleotides read TGTGCCAGCAGCTTTGGGGGCTGGAATGAGCAGTTCTTC. Protein product: CASSFGGWNEQFF. The variable domain in full, completed from reference TRBV7-9 and TRBJ2-1, reads DTGVSQNPRHKITKRGQNVTFRCDPISEHNRLYWYRQTLGQGPEFLTYFQNEAQLEKSRLLSDRFSAERPKGSFSTLEIQRTEQGDSAMYLCASSFGGWNEQFFGPGTRLTVL.